This passage covers 30 T cell receptor beta chains from one sample sequenced in a study of naive and memory T cell subsets. An oligonucleotide containing a UMI was ligated to the 3' end of TCR cDNA. Amplification of ligated cDNA took four PCR rounds with SP2 and nested alpha and beta constant primers. TCRdb re-called the 5' RACE reads through MiXCR, storing one row per CDR3 protein. The data hold 50,000 to 65,000 distinct CDR3 sequences, with 7.6% observed a single time. The receptors derive from a female donor in good health.

In the case of this clonotype: A much larger clone is a single base away; this may be a read error. The rearrangement links TRBV6-2 or TRBV6-3 to TRBJ2-1; D is ambiguous. Trimming shortened V by 9 bases and J by 1 base, and 4 bases separated the two germline ends. CDR3 length: 11 residues. Germline V gene lookup returns CDR1 MNHEY and CDR2 SVGEGT. The CDR3 DNA reads as TGTGCCAGAGAATCCTACAATGAGCAGTTCTTC. Translated, it gives CARESYNEQFF.

This clonotype appeared a few times. The chain combines TRBV5-1 with TRBJ2-3, with D unclear. CDR1 and CDR2 from the germline V gene are SGHRS and YFSETQ. This CDR3 has 14 amino acids. V lost 7 bases, J lost 6 bases, and 18 bases lay in between. The CDR3 loop is CASHFSDTGDTQYF. Written as DNA, the CDR3 is TGCGCCAGCCACTTCAGCGATACCGGGGATACGCAGTATTTT.

The V and J genes are TRBV10-3 and TRBJ1-1; D gene unclear. V was trimmed by 3 bases and J by 1 base, leaving 6 bases between them. The germline V gene encodes CDR1 ENHRY and CDR2 SYGVKD. CDR3 length equals 13 residues. CDR3 nucleotides: TGTGCCATCAGTGACTACCAGAACACTGAAGCTTTCTTT. It translates to CAISDYQNTEAFF.

The chain couples TRBV7-3 to TRBJ2-1; perhaps TRBD2 as D (7 bases). V was shortened by 1 base and J by 9 bases, with 13 bases between the two germline ends. The CDR3 spans 14 residues. The germline gives CDR1 SGHTA, CDR2 FQGTGA. The CDR3 loop reads CASSLNSGGLEQFF. The CDR3 region has the DNA TGTGCCAGCAGCTTAAATTCGGGGGGCCTTGAGCAGTTCTTC.

This clonotype was seen only a few times. This CDR3 is CSARRSIWDGSGEAGELFF. CDR3 nucleotide sequence: TGCAGTGCTAGGAGGTCAATTTGGGACGGAAGCGGGGAGGCCGGGGAGCTGTTTTTT. The chain couples TRBV20-1 to TRBJ2-2; 7 positions agree with TRBD2. In germline, CDR1 is DFQATT, CDR2 SNEGSKA (reference sequence). Germline trimming cut 3 bases from V and 6 bases from J; bases unmatched to any gene: 22. CDR3 length: 19 amino acids.

This clonotype appeared many times. This rearrangement joins TRBV11-2 to TRBJ2-3; unclear D gene. Germline V gives CDR1 SGHAT, CDR2 FQNNGV. V was shortened by 0 bases and J by 1 base, with 14 bases between the two germline ends. The CDR3 runs 17 residues. CDR3: CASSLDPLPRGTDTQYF. The CDR3 DNA follows: TGTGCCAGCAGCTTAGATCCTCTTCCTAGGGGCACAGATACGCAGTATTTT.

This clonotype has more than one count but fewer than ten. The CDR3 spells CASSSDRVQETQYF. The CDR3 nucleotides are TGTGCCAGCAGTTCGGACAGGGTCCAAGAGACCCAGTACTTC. The chain couples TRBV12-3 or TRBV12-4 to TRBJ2-5; 8 nucleotides align to TRBD1. CDR3 length: 14 amino acids. The ends lost 4 bases at V and 1 base at J; junction bases unmatched: 2.

The chain joins TRBV5-6 to TRBJ2-3; 9 nucleotides line up with TRBD1. The CDR3 sequence is 17 residues long. Unmatched junction bases numbered 10, after V lost 3 bases and J lost 2 bases. The germline V gene has CDR1 SGHDT and CDR2 YYEEEE. The DNA for the CDR3 is TGTGCCAGCAGCTCGTACAGGGGGCCCATACTCACAGATACGCAGTATTTT. This gives the protein CASSSYRGPILTDTQYF. The full variable domain, in which reference TRBV5-6 and TRBJ2-3 provide the parts outside the CDR3, is DAGVTQSPTHLIKTRGQQVTLRCSPKSGHDTVSWYQQALGQGPQFIFQYYEEEERQRGNFPDRFSGHQFPNYSSELNVNALLLGDSALYLCASSSYRGPILTDTQYFGPGTRLTVL.

The V and J genes are TRBV12-3 or TRBV12-4 and TRBJ2-6; 11 nucleotides line up with TRBD1. The CDR3 is made up of 19 amino acids. The ends lost 5 bases at V and 4 bases at J; junction bases unmatched: 13. This CDR3 reads CASSTWTGGAYFGANVLTF. The CDR3 coding sequence is TGTGCCAGCAGTACCTGGACAGGGGGCGCTTATTTCGGGGCCAACGTCCTGACTTTC.

J is TRBJ2-3 and V is TRBV14; D gene unclear. The CDR3 totals 14 residues. The V end was cut by 4 bases, the J end by 4 bases, with 12 bases between. Germline-derived CDR1 and CDR2 are SGHDN and FVKESK. This chain's CDR3 is CASSRSRSADTQYF. The CDR3 DNA reads TGTGCCAGCAGCCGTAGCCGTTCAGCAGATACGCAGTATTTT.

A few counts support this clonotype. This rearrangement joins TRBV3-1 to TRBJ2-2, with D tentatively TRBD1 or TRBD2 (5 bases each). The V end was cut by 3 bases, the J end by 4 bases, with 12 bases between. The CDR3 spans 15 residues. From germline, CDR1 is LGHDT and CDR2 YNNKEL (reference sequence). The CDR3 is CASSHHGASTGELFF. DNA of the CDR3: TGTGCCAGCAGCCACCACGGGGCCAGCACCGGGGAGCTGTTTTTT.

The chain links TRBV19 to TRBJ2-2; D unclear. Trimming shortened V by 8 bases and J by 1 base, and 11 bases separated the two germline ends. Germline CDR1 is LNHDA and CDR2 is SQIVND (reference sequence). The CDR3 spans 14 residues. This CDR3 reads CASFSGLNTGELFF. CDR3 sequence (DNA): TGTGCCAGTTTTTCAGGCCTGAACACCGGGGAGCTGTTTTTT.

This clonotype was counted only a few times. The rearrangement links TRBV5-4 to TRBJ2-3; D possibly corresponds to TRBD2 (5 bases). This CDR3 is built from 15 residues. Germline CDR1 is SGHNT and CDR2 is YYREEE (reference sequence). V lost 4 bases and J 0 bases, leaving 12 bases between the germline ends. The CDR3 spells CASSPGGRSTDTQYF. The CDR3 nucleotides read TGTGCCAGCAGCCCGGGCGGGCGGAGCACAGATACGCAGTATTTT.

This clonotype was observed a few times. This chain uses TRBV5-6 with TRBJ2-7, with D unresolved. There are 14 residues in the CDR3. The V end lost 0 bases, the J end lost 1 base, and 8 bases lay between the germline ends. Per the germline V gene, CDR1 is SGHDT and CDR2 is YYEEEE. CDR3 in DNA: TGTGCCAGCAGCTTGGGTGTCGGTTCCTACGAGCAGTACTTC. The encoded protein is CASSLGVGSYEQYF.

This clonotype was picked up a small number of times. The chain employs TRBV14 and TRBJ2-5; D may be TRBD2 (5 bases). The CDR3 has 15 amino acids. Germline-derived CDR1 and CDR2 are SGHDN and FVKESK. With 3 bases removed from V and 1 base from J, the gap between germline ends came to 12 bases. The CDR3 DNA sequence: TGTGCCAGCAGCCACGCCCTCGGGATCCAAGAGACCCAGTACTTC. Encoded protein: CASSHALGIQETQYF.

Many counts were recorded for this clonotype. J is TRBJ1-2 and V is TRBV4-1; D call uncertain. This CDR3 spans 15 amino acids. CDR1 is MGHRA, CDR2 YSYEKL, per germline. Deletions cut 1 base from V and 4 bases from J, with 13 bases between. The CDR3 DNA is TGCGCCAGCAGCCAAGTAGCGGCGGATCGCTATGGCTACACCTTC. This codes for CASSQVAADRYGYTF.

Comment on this clonotype: This likely comes from a read error, as the CDR3 has no conserved phenylalanine or tryptophan at its end. The J gene is TRBJ2-1, the V gene TRBV6-2 or TRBV6-3; D is uncertain. The CDR3 has 12 residues. Trimming cost V 7 bases and J 2 bases, with 6 bases left between them. Looked up from germline, CDR1 is MNHEY and CDR2 is SVGEGT. CDR3 nucleotide sequence: TGTGCCAGCACCGGACCCTACAATGAGCAGTTCTCC. This sequence encodes CASTGPYNEQFS.

V is TRBV5-4 and J is TRBJ2-3; D is ambiguous. Germline V gene sequence: CDR1 SGHNT, CDR2 YYREEE (reference sequence). The CDR3 covers 12 residues. V lost 2 bases and J lost 4, with 5 bases in between. The CDR3 sequence is CASSFGADTQYF. The CDR3 region has the DNA TGTGCCAGCAGCTTCGGCGCAGATACGCAGTATTTT. The whole variable domain, filled in from reference TRBV5-4 and TRBJ2-3, reads ETGVTQSPTHLIKTRGQQVTLRCSSQSGHNTVSWYQQALGQGPQFIFQYYREEENGRGNFPPRFSGLQFPNYSSELNVNALELDDSALYLCASSFGADTQYFGPGTRLTVL.

The V and J genes are TRBV5-1 and TRBJ1-1, with a tentative D call TRBD1 (5 bases). Trimming left V 0 bases short and J 1 base short, with 7 bases between. The CDR3 sequence is 14 residues long. Germline CDR1 is SGHRS and CDR2 is YFSETQ. The CDR3 sequence: CASSLEGQNTEAFF. The CDR3 nucleotides are TGCGCCAGCAGCTTGGAGGGGCAGAACACTGAAGCTTTCTTT.

At least ten counts were recorded for this clonotype. The genes are TRBV7-2 and TRBJ1-2; D gene unclear. Germline V CDR1 and CDR2: SGHTA, FQGNSA. Trimming stripped 6 bases from V and 0 bases from J, with 14 bases between. This CDR3 is 15 amino acids long. The CDR3 sequence is CASRGQDKANYGYTF. CDR3 in DNA: TGTGCCAGCAGGGGTCAGGATAAAGCTAACTATGGCTACACCTTC.

To note about this clonotype: A read error may be the cause here, since a much bigger clone is one base away. The rearrangement uses TRBV6-5 and TRBJ1-5; D is uncertain. The CDR3 runs 13 residues. Trimming cost V 2 bases and J 7 bases, with 9 bases left between them. Looked up from germline, CDR1 is MNHEY and CDR2 is SVGAGI. In nucleotides, the CDR3 is TGTGCCAGCAGTTACGGTGACGGCCAGCCCCAGCATTTT. Translating it yields CASSYGDGQPQHF.

This clonotype came up a few times. The chain recombines TRBV13 with TRBJ2-7; D is uncertain. This CDR3 is built from 14 residues. The ends were cut back, 5 bases at V and 2 bases at J, with 13 bases in the middle. CDR1 PRHDT and CDR2 FYEKMQ come from the germline V gene (reference sequence). CDR3 sequence (DNA): TGTGCCAGCAGCGGACGCCGGGTCCCCTACGAGCAGTACTTC. Encoded protein: CASSGRRVPYEQYF.

This clonotype came up a few times. This chain links TRBV4-1 with TRBJ1-3; no reliable D call. V lost 4 bases and J 0 bases, leaving 16 bases between the germline ends. The CDR3 has 17 residues. The germline CDR1 and CDR2 sequences are MGHRA and YSYEKL. The CDR3 DNA is TGCGCCAGCAGCCGAGAGGCGGCGGTGCTCTCTGGAAACACCATATATTTT. The encoded protein is CASSREAAVLSGNTIYF.

The genes are TRBV2 and TRBJ2-4; D gene unclear. The CDR3 sequence is 14 residues long. Germline lookup yields CDR1 SNHLY and CDR2 FYNNEI. Trimming removed 3 bases at V and 3 bases at J, with 9 bases between. The CDR3 sequence: CASSDSGVKNIQYF. The CDR3 coding sequence is TGTGCCAGCAGTGATTCCGGAGTCAAAAACATTCAGTACTTC.

This clonotype has just a few counts. The chain employs TRBV4-2 and TRBJ2-4; 8 positions agree with TRBD2. J gave up 3 bases and V 2 bases, and 3 bases lay outside the gene matches. The CDR3 is 15 amino acids. The germline V gene has CDR1 LGHNA and CDR2 YNFKEQ. In DNA form, the CDR3 reads TGTGCCAGCAGCCAAACTAGCGGAAACAAAAACATTCAGTACTTC. This translates into CASSQTSGNKNIQYF.

This clonotype was found many times. This sequence joins TRBV20-1 and TRBJ1-2; D gene ambiguous. V was shortened by 6 bases and J by 1 base, with 12 bases between the two germline ends. This CDR3 contains 13 residues. Germline V gene lookup returns CDR1 DFQATT and CDR2 SNEGSKA (reference sequence). The CDR3 DNA follows: TGCAGTGCGCCGACACGCCTTAACTATGGCTACACCTTC. This sequence encodes CSAPTRLNYGYTF.

This clonotype has at least ten counts. The genes are TRBV7-2 and TRBJ2-2, with 7 bases lining up with TRBD1. The CDR3 extends over 15 amino acids. V gave up 7 bases and J gave up 0 bases; unmatched junction bases: 5. Germline V gives CDR1 SGHTA, CDR2 FQGNSA. The CDR3 DNA reads as TGTGCCAGCAATCGGCAGGGGGCGAACACCGGGGAGCTGTTTTTT. Translation gives CASNRQGANTGELFF.

The V and J genes are TRBV6-1 and TRBJ2-3; 8 bases are shared with TRBD2. CDR3 length: 14 amino acids. V gave up 4 bases and J gave up 3 bases; unmatched junction bases: 3. Germline assignment: CDR1 MNHNS and CDR2 SASEGT. The CDR3 spells CASSGVAGTDTQYF. In DNA, the CDR3 is TGTGCCAGCAGTGGGGTAGCGGGGACAGATACGCAGTATTTT.

Only a few counts were recorded for this clonotype. V gene TRBV6-5 combines with J gene TRBJ2-7; TRBD2 aligns across 11 bases. The CDR3 has 14 amino acids. The germline V gene encodes CDR1 MNHEY and CDR2 SVGAGI. V shed 5 bases and J 2 bases; nucleotides not matched to a gene: 2. CDR3 region: CASSTSGGTYEQYF. The DNA for the CDR3 is TGTGCCAGCAGTACTAGCGGGGGCACCTACGAGCAGTACTTC.

This clonotype was counted only a few times. The rearrangement uses TRBV25-1 and TRBJ1-2, with D possibly being TRBD1 (5 bases). CDR1 and CDR2 (germline): MGHDK, SYGVNS. The V gene lost 5 bases and the J gene lost 8 bases, with 24 bases spanning the gap. CDR3 length: 16 amino acids. CDR3 loop: CASSPNPGGVRSGYTF. CDR3 DNA sequence: TGTGCCAGCAGTCCTAACCCCGGAGGGGTACGGAGCGGCTACACCTTC.